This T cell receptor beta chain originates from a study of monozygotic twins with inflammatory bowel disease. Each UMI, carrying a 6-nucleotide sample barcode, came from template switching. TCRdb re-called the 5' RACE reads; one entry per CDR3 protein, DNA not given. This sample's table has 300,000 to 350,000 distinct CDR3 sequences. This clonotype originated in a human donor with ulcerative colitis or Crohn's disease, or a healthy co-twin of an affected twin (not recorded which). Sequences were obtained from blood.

The CDR3 loop is CASSLNRVDTEAFF. This chain links TRBV5-1 with TRBJ1-1; as DNA is missing, the TRBD1 call by TCRdb cannot be tested. The CDR3 contains 14 residues. The germline V gene encodes CDR1 SGHRS and CDR2 YFSETQ.